Following are 17 T cell receptor beta chains from one sample sequenced in a study of a mutant IDH1 vaccine in newly diagnosed glioma. TCRdb's copy holds only in-frame clones and misses some; the assay was immunoSEQ multiplex PCR. The table shows some 40,000 clones, with 75% occurring only once. Their antigens remain unidentified. Stated time point: week 47, end of study. Topical imiquimod was applied with each vaccine dose, which held 300 ug of mutant IDH1 20-mer peptide. The sequencing here drew on PBMCs, taken from a glioma patient whose treatment included an IDH1 peptide vaccine. All receptors come from a man in his forties with glioma.

This clone was recorded a few times. The V call is TRBV20-1, the J call TRBJ2-1; tentatively, D is TRBD2 (5 bases). The V gene's germline CDR1 is DFQATT and CDR2 SNEGSKA (reference sequence). V was cut by 8 bases and J by 4 bases, with 9 bases left in between. This CDR3 has 11 amino acids. The CDR3 region is CSSAVYNEQFF. The CDR3 coding sequence is TGCAGTTCAGCGGTATACAATGAGCAGTTCTTC.

There are a few counts of this clone. CDR3 in DNA: TGCGCCAGCAGCCATCAAGGGGGGGCTATGAACACTGAAGCTTTCTTT. Its protein product is CASSHQGGAMNTEAFF. The V gene is TRBV4-1, the J gene TRBJ1-1; a possible D gene is TRBD1 (6 bases). This CDR3 contains 16 residues. V was shortened by 3 bases and J by 0 bases, with 14 bases between the two germline ends. Germline V lookup: CDR1 MGHRA, CDR2 YSYEKL.

This chain connects TRBV7-9 to TRBJ2-1, with 11 bases identical to TRBD2. Germline-derived CDR1 and CDR2 are SEHNR and FQNEAQ (reference sequence). This CDR3 contains 15 residues. With 4 bases clipped from V and 4 bases from J, the junction kept 3 bases outside the gene matches. The CDR3 region is CASSSSGRLYNEQFF. The CDR3 DNA reads TGTGCCAGCAGCTCTAGCGGGAGGTTATACAATGAGCAGTTCTTC.

The genes are TRBV7-8 and TRBJ2-5; 7 bases match TRBD2. Germline CDR1 and CDR2: SGHVS and FQNEAQ. CDR3 length: 16 residues. Trimming cost V 1 base and J 6 bases; bases outside gene matches: 11. The CDR3 here is CASSLGESGNSKTQYF. The CDR3 nucleotides read TGTGCCAGCAGCTTAGGGGAGAGCGGGAACTCGAAGACCCAGTACTTC.

The CDR3 nucleotides are TGTGCCAGCAGCCGCTGGACAGGGCGAGAGACCCAGTACTTC. Protein: CASSRWTGRETQYF. J is TRBJ2-5 and V is TRBV11-2; 8 bases match TRBD1. Germline CDR1 is SGHAT and CDR2 is FQNNGV. V lost 5 bases and J lost 4; bases outside the gene matches: 6. The CDR3 sequence is 14 residues long.

V and J are TRBV29-1 and TRBJ1-2; D unresolved. Germline V gives CDR1 SQVTM, CDR2 ANQGSEA. Trimming cost V 4 bases and J 0 bases, with 9 bases left between them. The CDR3 totals 13 residues. This CDR3 is CSVGTRANYGYTF. CDR3 DNA sequence: TGCAGCGTTGGTACACGGGCTAACTATGGCTACACCTTC.

This clone was picked up one time. The V call is TRBV4-1, the J call TRBJ2-1; D uncertain. The CDR3 is 14 amino acids. Germline lookup yields CDR1 MGHRA and CDR2 YSYEKL. Deletions cut 0 bases from V and 10 bases from J, with 13 bases between. The CDR3 DNA sequence: TGCGCCAGCAGCCAAGATGTTATGGGATTCGAGCAGTTCTTC. Protein product: CASSQDVMGFEQFF.

The chain is built from TRBV7-9 and TRBJ2-1, with D possibly being TRBD2 (7 bases). Trimming stripped 6 bases from V and 5 bases from J, with 11 bases between. Germline V lookup: CDR1 SEHNR, CDR2 FQNEAQ (reference sequence). CDR3 length: 13 amino acids. The CDR3 DNA follows: TGTGCCAGCAGGGCGGGGGACAACAATGAGCAGTTCTTC. Translating it yields CASRAGDNNEQFF.

The J gene is TRBJ2-1, the V gene TRBV30; TRBD2 matches 15 bases. There are 18 residues in the CDR3. With 0 bases clipped from V and 4 bases from J, the junction kept 7 bases outside the gene matches. The germline CDR1 and CDR2 sequences are GTSNPN and SVGIG (reference sequence). Here the CDR3 reads CAWSVGGLAGGSYNEQFF. CDR3 DNA sequence: TGTGCCTGGAGTGTAGGTGGACTAGCGGGAGGGAGTTACAATGAGCAGTTCTTC.

The chain links TRBV9 to TRBJ2-1; 7 bases are a match to TRBD1. The V gene's germline CDR1 is SGDLS and CDR2 YYNGEE. Unmatched junction bases numbered 5, after V lost 4 bases and J lost 4 bases. The CDR3 is made up of 14 amino acids. The CDR3: CASSPRQGYNEQFF. The CDR3, as DNA: TGTGCCAGCAGCCCTCGACAGGGTTACAATGAGCAGTTCTTC.

J is TRBJ2-5 and V is TRBV19; D remains ambiguous. Germline-derived CDR1 and CDR2 are LNHDA and SQIVND (reference sequence). The CDR3 runs to 15 residues. The ends were cut back, 1 base at V and 4 bases at J, with 13 bases in the middle. The CDR3 loop reads CASSIGIGPLETQYF. The CDR3 DNA follows: TGTGCCAGTAGTATAGGTATAGGTCCACTAGAGACCCAGTACTTC.

The count of this clone is one. The V call is TRBV6-1, the J call TRBJ2-2, with 11 bases matching TRBD2. CDR3 size: 16 residues. Looked up from germline, CDR1 is MNHNS and CDR2 is SASEGT. V shed 2 bases, J shed 5 bases, and the junction held 4 bases outside the gene matches. In DNA, the CDR3 is TGTGCCAGCAGTGAAATTCTAGCGGGAGGAACCGGGGAGCTGTTTTTT. Translation: CASSEILAGGTGELFF.

V and J are TRBV5-1 and TRBJ2-5, with D tentatively TRBD1 or TRBD2 (7 bases each). The ends were cut back, 3 bases at V and 4 bases at J, with 16 bases in the middle. Per the germline V gene, CDR1 is SGHRS and CDR2 is YFSETQ. The CDR3 runs to 15 residues. The CDR3 reads CASSSLAAGGETQYF. As DNA, the CDR3 is TGCGCCAGCAGCTCCCTAGCGGCAGGGGGAGAGACCCAGTACTTC.

The chain combines TRBV11-3 with TRBJ1-1; 10 nucleotides line up with TRBD1. The ends lost 4 bases at V and 4 bases at J; junction bases unmatched: 3. The CDR3 is 14 residues long. Germline CDR1 SGHNT, CDR2 YENEEA. The CDR3 loop reads CASSSGQGGTEAFF. In nucleotides, the CDR3 is TGTGCCAGCAGCTCCGGACAGGGGGGCACTGAAGCTTTCTTT. Together with reference TRBV11-3 and TRBJ1-1, the CDR3 gives the full variable domain: EAGVVQSPRYKIIEKKQPVAFWCNPISGHNTLYWYLQNLGQGPELLIRYENEEAVDDSQLPKDRFSAERLKGVDSTLKIQPAELGDSAVYLCASSSGQGGTEAFFGQGTRLTVV.

V gene TRBV7-2 combines with J gene TRBJ2-5, with a tentative D call TRBD2 (6 bases). The length of the CDR3 is 14 residues. The germline CDR1 and CDR2 sequences are SGHTA and FQGNSA. With 2 bases removed from V and 8 bases from J, the gap between germline ends came to 15 bases. In DNA, the CDR3 is TGTGCCAGCAGCTTAACCGGGAGCAGGGAAACCCAGTACTTC. Protein product: CASSLTGSRETQYF.

The rearrangement uses TRBV2 and TRBJ1-1, with unresolved D. The V gene lost 6 bases and the J gene lost 0 bases, with 8 bases spanning the gap. CDR1 and CDR2 (germline): SNHLY, FYNNEI. The CDR3 covers 13 residues. The CDR3 sequence is CASSSGLNTEAFF. The DNA for the CDR3 is TGTGCCAGCAGCAGCGGACTGAACACTGAAGCTTTCTTT.

This clone was detected a few times. J is TRBJ1-1 and V is TRBV28; 8 bases are shared with TRBD1. With V trimmed by 6 bases and J by 1 base, 7 bases remained unmatched. The germline CDR1 and CDR2 sequences are MDHEN and SYDVKM. The CDR3 length is 15 residues. The CDR3 reads CASRLGQGTNTEAFF. CDR3 DNA sequence: TGTGCCAGCAGGCTTGGACAGGGAACGAACACTGAAGCTTTCTTT.